This T cell receptor beta chain was identified during a study of blood T cell repertoires in COVID-19. The overall study: Researchers got acute and convalescent COVID-19 samples from the United States, Italy and Spain. PBMCs, B-cell-depleted T cells, or T cells were the source of the cDNA or gDNA that made up the material.

The table came from immunoSEQ multiplex PCR; TCRdb's copy has only in-frame clones and leaves some out. Of about 77,000 clones in the sample, roughly 90% were seen once. V gave up 2 bases and J gave up 6 bases; unmatched junction bases: 2. CDR3 length: 14 amino acids. Germline V CDR1 and CDR2: MNHEY, SVGAGI. Source material: peripheral blood. The source is a woman of 80 years or more with active or convalescent COVID-19. The V call is TRBV6-5, the J call TRBJ2-2; 8 nucleotides line up with TRBD1. This CDR3 reads CASSYPGGPGELFF. DNA for the CDR3: TGTGCCAGCAGTTACCCAGGGGGCCCCGGGGAGCTGTTTTTT.